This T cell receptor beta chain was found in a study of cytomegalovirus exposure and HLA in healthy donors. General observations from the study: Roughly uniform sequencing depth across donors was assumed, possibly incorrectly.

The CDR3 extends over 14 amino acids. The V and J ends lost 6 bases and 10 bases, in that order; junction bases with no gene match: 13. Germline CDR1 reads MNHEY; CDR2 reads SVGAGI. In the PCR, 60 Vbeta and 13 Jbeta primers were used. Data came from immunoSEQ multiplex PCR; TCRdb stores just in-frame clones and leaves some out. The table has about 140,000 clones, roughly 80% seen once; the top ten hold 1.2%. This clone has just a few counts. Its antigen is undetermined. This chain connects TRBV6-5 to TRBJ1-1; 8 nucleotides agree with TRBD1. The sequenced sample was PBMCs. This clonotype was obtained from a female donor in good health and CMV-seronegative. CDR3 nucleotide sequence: TGTGCCAGCAGGGCCATGGACAGGGAAGGTTCAGCTTTCTTT. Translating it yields CASRAMDREGSAFF.